This T cell receptor (beta chain) was sequenced for a study of cytomegalovirus exposure and HLA in healthy donors. Looking at the study overall: A prior study identified 120 million or so unique TCR beta sequences from roughly 180 million T cells.

PCR amplification relied on 60 Vbeta primers (plus 13 Jbeta primers). Using immunoSEQ multiplex PCR, the repertoire was profiled, and TCRdb retains in-frame clones only, with some absent. The sample shows 100,000 to 150,000 clones, 77% of them seen only once. Study-wide findings and caveats: Previously analyzed data showed that most TCR beta V segments were productive at a frequency of about 87% or about 30%. Through in vitro validation, three CMV-associated chains were shown to be specific for CMV antigens.

V trimming: 6 bases; J trimming: 8 bases; junction bases outside the gene matches: 5. The CDR3 contains 13 residues. Germline assignment: CDR1 WNHNN and CDR2 SYGVQD (reference sequence). On this clone itself: Its antigen is currently unknown.

Sample: PBMCs. This TCR was sampled from a human donor in good health. V and J are TRBV10-1 and TRBJ2-4; 9 nucleotides match TRBD1. CDR3 sequence (DNA): TGCGCCAGCAGCGACGACAGGGGGGACATTCAGTACTTC. Translating gives CASSDDRGDIQYF.